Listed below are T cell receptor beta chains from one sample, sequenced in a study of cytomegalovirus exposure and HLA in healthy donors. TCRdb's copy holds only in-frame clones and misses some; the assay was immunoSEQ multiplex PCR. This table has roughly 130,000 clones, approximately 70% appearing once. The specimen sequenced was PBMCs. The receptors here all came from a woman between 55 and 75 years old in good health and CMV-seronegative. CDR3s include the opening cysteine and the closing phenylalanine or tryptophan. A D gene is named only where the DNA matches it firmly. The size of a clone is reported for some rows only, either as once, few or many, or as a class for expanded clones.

CDR3: CASSLERGNSPLHF
DNA: TGTGCCAGCAGCCTTGAGCGGGGGAATTCACCCCTCCACTTT
J: TRBJ1-6
D: -
V: TRBV6-5
size: -

CDR3: CASSLQSGVANEKLFF
DNA: TGTGCCAGCAGCTTGCAATCCGGGGTAGCTAATGAAAAACTGTTTTTT
J: TRBJ1-4
D: -
V: TRBV7-9
size: -

CDR3: CASNDRADQPQHF
DNA: TGTGCCAGCAACGACAGGGCAGATCAGCCCCAGCATTTT
J: TRBJ1-5
D: TRBD1
V: TRBV28
size: few

CDR3: CASSPRGVTDTQYF
DNA: TGTGCCAGCAGTCCCCGGGGGGTGACAGATACGCAGTATTTT
J: TRBJ2-3
D: TRBD2
V: TRBV28
size: -

CDR3: CASRPSGGFSETQYF
DNA: TGTGCCAGCAGACCTAGCGGGGGGTTCTCGGAGACCCAGTACTTC
J: TRBJ2-5
D: TRBD2
V: TRBV27
size: -

CDR3: CASSPGLAGVVTGELFF
DNA: TGCGCCAGCAGCCCAGGACTAGCGGGAGTAGTTACCGGGGAGCTGTTTTTT
J: TRBJ2-2
D: TRBD2
V: TRBV5-1
size: -

CDR3: CASSSLSGRDEQYF
DNA: TGTGCCAGCAGCTCCCTTAGCGGGAGGGACGAGCAGTACTTC
J: TRBJ2-7
D: TRBD2
V: TRBV7-9
size: -

CDR3: CASRGLGETQYF
DNA: TGTGCCAGCAGGGGGCTTGGGGAGACCCAGTACTTC
J: TRBJ2-5
D: -
V: TRBV6-5
size: few

CDR3: CASSSLYGANVLTF
DNA: TGTGCCAGCAGCTCCCTCTATGGGGCCAACGTCCTGACTTTC
J: TRBJ2-6
D: -
V: TRBV7-6
size: -

CDR3: CASSEYGGEVPYEQYF
DNA: TGTGCCAGCAGTGAATACGGCGGGGAGGTTCCCTACGAGCAGTACTTC
J: TRBJ2-7
D: -
V: TRBV2
size: -

CDR3: CASSQEERINQPQHF
DNA: TGTGCCAGCAGCCAAGAAGAGAGGATCAATCAGCCCCAGCATTTT
J: TRBJ1-5
D: -
V: TRBV4-2
size: -

CDR3: CASSLEGRYEQYF
DNA: TGTGCCAGCAGCTTAGAAGGGAGGTACGAGCAGTACTTC
J: TRBJ2-7
D: -
V: TRBV11-2
size: -

CDR3: CASSEALGGTEAFF
DNA: TGTGCCAGCAGTGAAGCGCTAGGAGGGACTGAAGCTTTCTTT
J: TRBJ1-1
D: -
V: TRBV2
size: -

CDR3: CASSPPVYSYEQYF
DNA: TGTGCCAGCAGTCCCCCTGTTTACTCCTACGAGCAGTACTTC
J: TRBJ2-7
D: -
V: TRBV28
size: once

CDR3: CASSPWPSGAVNTEAFF
DNA: TGTGCCAGCTCACCCTGGCCAAGCGGGGCAGTAAACACTGAAGCTTTCTTT
J: TRBJ1-1
D: -
V: TRBV18
size: few

CDR3: CASVGQRRQHF
DNA: TGTGCCAGCGTGGGACAGAGGCGCCAGCATTTT
J: TRBJ1-5
D: TRBD1
V: TRBV19
size: -

CDR3: CASSSGEAASEQFF
DNA: TGTGCCAGCAGCTCAGGGGAAGCAGCGAGTGAGCAGTTCTTC
J: TRBJ2-1
D: -
V: TRBV11-2
size: -

CDR3: CASSLLRAPTDTQYF
DNA: TGTGCCAGCAGCTTATTGCGGGCTCCCACAGATACGCAGTATTTT
J: TRBJ2-3
D: -
V: TRBV7-3
size: -

CDR3: CASSIEVEQFF
DNA: TGTGCCAGTAGTATCGAGGTTGAGCAGTTCTTC
J: TRBJ2-1
D: -
V: TRBV19
size: -

CDR3: CASSPAGGRGYTF
DNA: TGTGCCAGCTCACCCGCAGGGGGAAGGGGCTACACCTTC
J: TRBJ1-2
D: TRBD1
V: TRBV18
size: -

CDR3: CASSLGRGDIQYF
DNA: TGCGCCAGCAGCCTGGGCAGGGGAGACATTCAGTACTTC
J: TRBJ2-4
D: -
V: TRBV5-1
size: -

CDR3: CASSFWAGNEKLFF
DNA: TGTGCCAGCAGTTTCTGGGCAGGGAATGAAAAACTGTTTTTT
J: TRBJ1-4
D: -
V: TRBV28
size: few

CDR3: CASSTNLDQPQHF
DNA: TGTGCCAGCAGCACGAACCTAGATCAGCCCCAGCATTTT
J: TRBJ1-5
D: -
V: TRBV7-2
size: -

CDR3: CASSLRGIESPLHF
DNA: TGTGCCAGCAGCTTGAGGGGGATAGAATCACCCCTCCACTTT
J: TRBJ1-6
D: -
V: TRBV7-9
size: -

CDR3: CASSRAISDTQYF
DNA: TGTGCCAGCTCCCGCGCGATTTCAGATACGCAGTATTTT
J: TRBJ2-3
D: -
V: TRBV18
size: once

CDR3: CASSFGLAGGNEQFF
DNA: TGTGCCAGCAGCTTCGGGCTAGCGGGGGGGAATGAGCAGTTCTTC
J: TRBJ2-1
D: TRBD2
V: TRBV11-3
size: -

CDR3: CASSPSAGDYNEQFF
DNA: TGTGCCAGCAGCCCAAGTGCGGGGGATTACAATGAGCAGTTCTTC
J: TRBJ2-1
D: TRBD2
V: TRBV7-2
size: few

CDR3: CASSLVAGNEQYF
DNA: TGTGCCAGCAGCTTAGTAGCAGGGAACGAGCAGTACTTC
J: TRBJ2-7
D: -
V: TRBV11-1
size: -

CDR3: CASSVTRDRYNSPLHF
DNA: TGTGCCAGCAGCGTCACCCGGGACAGGTATAATTCACCCCTCCACTTT
J: TRBJ1-6
D: TRBD1
V: TRBV9
size: -

CDR3: CASSFLRGSDTQYF
DNA: TGTGCCAGCAGTTTTCTAAGGGGCTCAGATACGCAGTATTTT
J: TRBJ2-3
D: -
V: TRBV27
size: -

CDR3: CASSFFGSGRTYNEQFF
DNA: TGTGCCAGCAGCTTTTTCGGCTCAGGGCGAACCTACAATGAGCAGTTCTTC
J: TRBJ2-1
D: -
V: TRBV5-6
size: -

CDR3: CASSEGEGRFSYEQYF
DNA: TGTGCCAGCAGCGAGGGGGAAGGCAGGTTCTCCTACGAGCAGTACTTC
J: TRBJ2-7
D: -
V: TRBV9
size: few

CDR3: CSVEVGQGTQYF
DNA: TGCAGCGTTGAAGTTGGGCAAGGGACCCAGTACTTC
J: TRBJ2-5
D: -
V: TRBV29-1
size: -

CDR3: CASARGFMNTEAFF
DNA: TGTGCCAGCGCCCGGGGGTTCATGAACACTGAAGCTTTCTTT
J: TRBJ1-1
D: -
V: TRBV2
size: -